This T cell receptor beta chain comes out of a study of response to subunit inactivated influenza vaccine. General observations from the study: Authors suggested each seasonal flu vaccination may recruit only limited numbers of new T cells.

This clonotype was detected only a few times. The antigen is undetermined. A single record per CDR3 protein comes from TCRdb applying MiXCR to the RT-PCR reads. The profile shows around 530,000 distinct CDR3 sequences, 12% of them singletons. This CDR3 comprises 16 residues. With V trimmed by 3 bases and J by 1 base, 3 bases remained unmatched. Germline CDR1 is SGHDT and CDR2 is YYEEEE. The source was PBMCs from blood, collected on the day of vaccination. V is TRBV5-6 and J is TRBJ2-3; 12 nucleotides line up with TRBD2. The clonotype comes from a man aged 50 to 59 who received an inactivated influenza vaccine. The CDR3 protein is CASSYRTSGGTDTQYF. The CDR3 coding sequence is TGTGCCAGCAGCTATCGGACTAGCGGGGGCACAGATACGCAGTATTTT. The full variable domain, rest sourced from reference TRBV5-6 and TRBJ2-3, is DAGVTQSPTHLIKTRGQQVTLRCSPKSGHDTVSWYQQALGQGPQFIFQYYEEEERQRGNFPDRFSGHQFPNYSSELNVNALLLGDSALYLCASSYRTSGGTDTQYFGPGTRLTVL.